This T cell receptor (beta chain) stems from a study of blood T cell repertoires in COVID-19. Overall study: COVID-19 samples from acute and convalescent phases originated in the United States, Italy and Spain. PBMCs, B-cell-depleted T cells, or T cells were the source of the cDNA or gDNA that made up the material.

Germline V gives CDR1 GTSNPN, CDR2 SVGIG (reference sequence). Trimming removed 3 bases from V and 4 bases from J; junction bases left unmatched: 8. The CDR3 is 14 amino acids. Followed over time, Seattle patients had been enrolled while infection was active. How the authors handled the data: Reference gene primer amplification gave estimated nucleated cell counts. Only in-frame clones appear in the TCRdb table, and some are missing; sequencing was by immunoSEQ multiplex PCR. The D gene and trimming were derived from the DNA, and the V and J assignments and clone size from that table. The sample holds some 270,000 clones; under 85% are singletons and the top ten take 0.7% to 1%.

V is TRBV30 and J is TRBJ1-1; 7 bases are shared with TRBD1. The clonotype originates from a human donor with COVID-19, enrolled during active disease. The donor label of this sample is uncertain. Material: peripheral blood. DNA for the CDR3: TGTGCCTGGAGGAGACAGGGTTCGGTCACTGAAGCTTTCTTT. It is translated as CAWRRQGSVTEAFF. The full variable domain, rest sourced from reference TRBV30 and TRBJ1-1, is SQTIHQWPATLVQPVGSPLSLECTVEGTSNPNLYWYRQAAGRGLQLLFYSVGIGQISSEVPQNLSASRPQDRQFILSSKKLLLSDSGFYLCAWRRQGSVTEAFFGQGTRLTVV.